This is a list of T cell receptor beta chains from one sample in a study of blood T cell repertoires in COVID-19. Only in-frame clones appear in the TCRdb table, and some are missing; sequencing was by immunoSEQ multiplex PCR. The sample consists of about 300,000 clones, approximately 90% of them appearing once. Sequencing was carried out using peripheral blood. The receptors here all came from a man between 18 and 29 years old with active or convalescent COVID-19. CDR3s include the opening cysteine and the closing phenylalanine or tryptophan. A D gene is named only where the DNA matches it firmly. Rows may omit the clone size; those that give it use once, few, many or a size class.

D	size	V	J	DNA	CDR3
NA	NA	TRBV18	TRBJ2-3	TGTGCCAGCTCACCACGCGGGGACGCAGATACGCAGTATTTT	CASSPRGDADTQYF
NA	NA	TRBV7-8	TRBJ2-2	TGTGCCAGCAGCTTAGCGACTACCACCGGGGAGCTGTTTTTT	CASSLATTTGELFF
NA	NA	TRBV5-1	TRBJ2-5	TGCGCCAGCAGCTTGGACCGAGAAGAGACCCAGTACTTC	CASSLDREETQYF
TRBD2	NA	TRBV28	TRBJ2-1	TGTGCCTCCCGCGCGGGGGTCTCCTACAATGAGCAGTTCTTC	CASRAGVSYNEQFF
TRBD1	NA	TRBV18	TRBJ2-1	TGTGCCAGCTCACCCCGACAGGGCGGCTACAATGAGCAGTTCTTC	CASSPRQGGYNEQFF
NA	NA	TRBV4-1	TRBJ1-5	TGCGCCAGCAGCCAACAAGACTTGGGCAATCAGCCCCAGCATTTT	CASSQQDLGNQPQHF
NA	NA	TRBV5-1	TRBJ2-2	TGCGCCAGCAACCAGGGTTCCACCGGGGAGCTGTTTTTT	CASNQGSTGELFF
TRBD2	NA	TRBV19	TRBJ2-3	TGTGCCAGTAGTATTATCTTGGCTAGCGGAGTCACAGATACGCAGTATTTT	CASSIILASGVTDTQYF
NA	NA	TRBV6-2/TRBV6-3	TRBJ1-5	TGTGCCAGCAGTTATTCAGGCCGCCGTGGTCAGCCCCAGCATTTT	CASSYSGRRGQPQHF
NA	NA	TRBV27	TRBJ1-2	TGTGCCAGCAGCTCGGGGAGGGCGGGCTATGGCTACACCTTC	CASSSGRAGYGYTF
NA	NA	TRBV7-8	TRBJ1-1	TGTGCCAGCAGCTTGGGCAGGGCCTTGGGGGCTTTCTTT	CASSLGRALGAFF
NA	NA	TRBV14	TRBJ2-7	TGTGCCAGCAGCCTTCTCTTCAGAATTCGGTACGGAGGCTACGAGCAGTACTTC	CASSLLFRIRYGGYEQYF
NA	NA	TRBV7-9	TRBJ2-7	TGTGCCAGCTCCGGGGACGAGCAGTACTTC	CASSGDEQYF
TRBD2	NA	TRBV27	TRBJ2-1	TGTGCCAGCAGTCTCACCGGGGTAGCGGGGATATACAATGAGCAGTTCTTC	CASSLTGVAGIYNEQFF
NA	NA	TRBV7-9	TRBJ2-1	TGTGCCAGCAGCTTTGAAGGGGCCTACAATGAGCAGTTCTTC	CASSFEGAYNEQFF
NA	once	TRBV7-2	TRBJ1-6	TGTGCCAGCAGCCCCCTAAGTAGCTCCTATAATTCACCCCTCCACTTT	CASSPLSSSYNSPLHF
TRBD2	NA	TRBV9	TRBJ2-1	TGTGCCAGCAGCGCCGACGGACTAGCATGGAATGAGCAGTTCTTC	CASSADGLAWNEQFF
TRBD1	NA	TRBV19	TRBJ1-5	TGTGCCAGTAGTTGGGGGACAGGGAGTTTTGGTCAGCCCCAGCATTTT	CASSWGTGSFGQPQHF
NA	NA	TRBV15	TRBJ2-1	TGTGCCACCAGCAGAGGGTTTTTGCGGGGGCCAACCTACAATGAGCAGTTCTTC	CATSRGFLRGPTYNEQFF
TRBD2	NA	TRBV19	TRBJ2-3	TGTGCCAGTACGGGACTAGCGGGGGGGCAACCCACAGATACGCAGTATTTT	CASTGLAGGQPTDTQYF
TRBD1	NA	TRBV10-1	TRBJ1-1	TGCGCCAGCAGCCGGGACAGAAACACTGAAGCTTTCTTT	CASSRDRNTEAFF
TRBD1	NA	TRBV7-9	TRBJ1-5	TGTGCCAGCAGCTTAGTGGGACAGGGATGGGAACAGCCCCAGCATTTT	CASSLVGQGWEQPQHF
TRBD1	NA	TRBV5-6	TRBJ1-1	TGTGCCAGCAGCTGGATGGGACAGTACACTGAAGCTTTCTTT	CASSWMGQYTEAFF
NA	NA	TRBV27	TRBJ1-5	TGTGCCAGCAGTTTTAGCAGGGCAAATCAGCCCCAGCATTTT	CASSFSRANQPQHF
TRBD1	NA	TRBV18	TRBJ2-2	TGTGCCAGCTCACCCGGGACAGCCGAGGAGCTGTTTTTT	CASSPGTAEELFF
TRBD2	NA	TRBV6-1	TRBJ2-5	TGTGCCAGCAGTGAAGCGGAGCGGGGGTTCCAAGAGACCCAGTACTTC	CASSEAERGFQETQYF
NA	once	TRBV29-1	TRBJ2-5	TGCAGCGTCTACAGGGAAGAGACCCAGTACTTC	CSVYREETQYF
TRBD1	NA	TRBV12-3/TRBV12-4	TRBJ1-4	TGTGCCAGCAGTCTAGACAGGGCCCAACTGTTTTTT	CASSLDRAQLFF
NA	NA	TRBV14	TRBJ2-5	TGTGCCAGCAGCCAAGAGGAGAACAGGGTTCTAGTACGAGAGACCCAGTACTTC	CASSQEENRVLVRETQYF
TRBD2	NA	TRBV11-2	TRBJ2-5	TGTGCCAGCAGCTTAACATTCAGGTCGCTAGCGGGAACCCAAGAGACCCAGTACTTC	CASSLTFRSLAGTQETQYF
NA	NA	TRBV2	TRBJ1-1	TGTGCCAGCAGAGAACCCGGCAGGGAGGAGTTT	CASREPGREEF
NA	NA	TRBV27	TRBJ1-2	TGTGCCAGCAGCAGATCTAGACAGGACGGGGTTCATGGCTACACCTTC	CASSRSRQDGVHGYTF
TRBD1	NA	TRBV30	TRBJ1-2	TGTGCCTGGAGTGTACAGGGGGCTTATGGCTACACCTTC	CAWSVQGAYGYTF
TRBD1	NA	TRBV7-6	TRBJ2-3	TGTGCCAGCAGCTTGGGGACAGGGTTAAACACAGATACGCAGTATTTT	CASSLGTGLNTDTQYF
TRBD1	NA	TRBV6-1	TRBJ2-7	TGTGCCAGCAGTGAGGTACTTCAGGGGGAACCCTACGAGCAGTACTTC	CASSEVLQGEPYEQYF
NA	once	TRBV6-2/TRBV6-3	TRBJ2-3	TGTGCCAGCAGTTACCAAGGGGTGGGGGATACGCAGTATTTT	CASSYQGVGDTQYF
TRBD2	NA	TRBV7-9	TRBJ2-1	TGTGCCAGCAGCATCACCGCGGGAGCCCGGAACAATGAGCAGTTCTTC	CASSITAGARNNEQFF
NA	once	TRBV5-1	TRBJ2-2	TGCGCCAGCAGCTTAAGGGCGGGCAACACCGGGGAGCTGTTTTTT	CASSLRAGNTGELFF
TRBD1	NA	TRBV15	TRBJ2-7	TGTGCCACCAGCTACGAGACAGGGAACTCCTACGAGCAGTACTTC	CATSYETGNSYEQYF
NA	few	TRBV5-1	TRBJ1-1	TGCGCCAGCAGCTTTAATCGGTTGAACACTGAAGCTTTCTTT	CASSFNRLNTEAFF
TRBD1	NA	TRBV6-5	TRBJ2-3	TGTGCCAGCAATCTCAGGACAGGTTCAGATACGCAGTATTTT	CASNLRTGSDTQYF
TRBD1	NA	TRBV5-4	TRBJ2-5	TGTGCCAGCAGCTTGAACCTCCGGACAGGGGAGGAGACCCAGTACTTC	CASSLNLRTGEETQYF
TRBD2	NA	TRBV7-8	TRBJ2-1	TGTGCCAGCAGCTTGACTAGTAGCGGGAGGTTTTCCTACAATGAGCAGTTCTTC	CASSLTSSGRFSYNEQFF
TRBD2	NA	TRBV6-2/TRBV6-3	TRBJ2-7	TGTGCCAGCAGTGGGGGGACTAGCGGGGGAGACTACGAGCAGTACTTC	CASSGGTSGGDYEQYF
NA	NA	TRBV4-1	TRBJ1-2	TGCGCCAGCAGCAGTATTCCAGGGGACAACTATGGCTACACCTTC	CASSSIPGDNYGYTF
TRBD2	NA	TRBV28	TRBJ2-7	TGTGCCAGCAGTTATGCTAGCGGGAGGGTCTCCTACGAGCAGTACTTC	CASSYASGRVSYEQYF
NA	NA	TRBV5-4	TRBJ1-1	TGTGCCAGCAGTGTCATTCAGAGGTCATACACTGAAGCTTTCTTT	CASSVIQRSYTEAFF
NA	NA	TRBV4-1	TRBJ1-2	TGCGCCAGCAGCCAAGCCGTCGTCAGGCGGCAGGGCCGCTATGGCTACACCTTC	CASSQAVVRRQGRYGYTF
NA	NA	TRBV7-3	TRBJ2-5	TGTGCCAGCAGCCCGACAAACAAGGAGACCCAGTACTTC	CASSPTNKETQYF
NA	NA	TRBV4-1	TRBJ2-7	TGCGCCAGCAGCCAAGGCGCAGGGTTCTCCTACGAGCAGTACTTC	CASSQGAGFSYEQYF
TRBD1	few	TRBV14	TRBJ2-7	TGTGCCAGCAGCCAAGGAAAGGGGGCCCTCCGTGCGGAAGAGCAGTACTTC	CASSQGKGALRAEEQYF
TRBD2	NA	TRBV3-1/TRBV3-2	TRBJ2-3	TGTGCCAGCAGCCCCAGAAGGACTAGCGGGTTAATGACTAGCACAGATACGCAGTATTTT	CASSPRRTSGLMTSTDTQYF
NA	NA	TRBV4-1	TRBJ1-2	TGCGCCAGCAGCCTCCGCTTTGGTACAGGGTCTGGCTACACCTTC	CASSLRFGTGSGYTF
NA	NA	TRBV13	TRBJ1-3	TGTGCCAGCAGCTCGCCAGGGGCAATCTCTGGAAACACCATATATTTT	CASSSPGAISGNTIYF